This is a list of T cell receptor beta chains from one sample in a study of shared clonotypes between healthy human individuals. Method: immunoSEQ multiplex PCR; TCRdb's copy keeps in-frame clones and lacks some. The data hold around 2,100,000 clones, with roughly 95% observed a single time. The source material was naive CD8+ T cells sorted from blood. The source is a man aged 18 to 30 in good health. Each CDR3 is given with its conserved first and last residue. Fields, in order: D gene, V gene, clone size, J gene, CDR3 protein, CDR3 DNA. The D gene is left open where the match is weak. Rows may omit the clone size; those that give it use once, few, many or a size class.

D gene: TRBD2
V gene: TRBV5-1
clone size: once
J gene: TRBJ2-5
CDR3 protein: CASSTVGGGQETQYF
CDR3 DNA: TGCGCCAGCAGCACCGTCGGGGGAGGGCAAGAGACCCAGTACTTC

D gene: NA
V gene: TRBV28
clone size: NA
J gene: TRBJ1-2
CDR3 protein: CASSFGGGVGFNYGYTF
CDR3 DNA: TGTGCCAGCAGTTTCGGAGGCGGGGTCGGGTTTAACTATGGCTACACCTTC

D gene: NA
V gene: TRBV10-1
clone size: NA
J gene: TRBJ2-1
CDR3 protein: CASSEGAPHEQFF
CDR3 DNA: TGCGCCAGCAGTGAGGGGGCGCCCCATGAGCAGTTCTTC

D gene: NA
V gene: TRBV28
clone size: NA
J gene: TRBJ2-5
CDR3 protein: CASSSGSQQETQYF
CDR3 DNA: TGTGCCAGCAGCTCCGGGAGTCAGCAAGAGACCCAGTACTTC

D gene: TRBD2
V gene: TRBV30
clone size: NA
J gene: TRBJ2-3
CDR3 protein: CAWSGMGVLAGGSIDTQYF
CDR3 DNA: TGTGCCTGGAGTGGCATGGGAGTTCTAGCGGGAGGGAGTATAGATACGCAGTATTTT

D gene: NA
V gene: TRBV11-2
clone size: NA
J gene: TRBJ2-7
CDR3 protein: CASSFGGDYEQYF
CDR3 DNA: TGTGCCAGCAGCTTCGGCGGCGACTACGAGCAGTACTTC

D gene: NA
V gene: TRBV4-1
clone size: NA
J gene: TRBJ2-1
CDR3 protein: CASSNPADNEQFF
CDR3 DNA: TGCGCCAGCAGTAACCCAGCTGATAATGAGCAGTTCTTC

D gene: NA
V gene: TRBV7-6
clone size: once
J gene: TRBJ1-1
CDR3 protein: CASSLVDPNTEAFF
CDR3 DNA: TGTGCCAGCAGCTTGGTAGACCCGAACACTGAAGCTTTCTTT

D gene: NA
V gene: TRBV11-2
clone size: NA
J gene: TRBJ2-7
CDR3 protein: CASSLLSGGYEQYF
CDR3 DNA: TGTGCCAGCAGCTTACTTTCAGGTGGCTACGAGCAGTACTTC

D gene: NA
V gene: TRBV9
clone size: NA
J gene: TRBJ1-2
CDR3 protein: CASSVGGNTYGYTF
CDR3 DNA: TGTGCCAGCAGCGTAGGGGGAAATACCTATGGCTACACCTTC

D gene: TRBD2
V gene: TRBV11-2
clone size: NA
J gene: TRBJ2-3
CDR3 protein: CASSFPSSGSDRGRDTQYF
CDR3 DNA: TGTGCCAGCAGCTTTCCCTCTAGCGGGAGTGACAGAGGCCGAGATACGCAGTATTTT

D gene: NA
V gene: TRBV7-9
clone size: NA
J gene: TRBJ1-5
CDR3 protein: CASSFEDYQPQHF
CDR3 DNA: TGTGCCAGCAGCTTTGAGGATTATCAGCCCCAGCATTTT

D gene: NA
V gene: TRBV4-1
clone size: NA
J gene: TRBJ2-7
CDR3 protein: CASSLLEYPYEQYF
CDR3 DNA: TGCGCCAGCAGCCTTCTAGAATATCCCTACGAGCAGTACTTC

D gene: NA
V gene: TRBV28
clone size: NA
J gene: TRBJ1-4
CDR3 protein: CATTPGEKLFF
CDR3 DNA: TGTGCCACGACACCCGGTGAAAAACTGTTTTTT

D gene: NA
V gene: TRBV9
clone size: once
J gene: TRBJ2-5
CDR3 protein: CASSPGTLQETQYF
CDR3 DNA: TGTGCCAGCAGCCCCGGGACACTCCAAGAGACCCAGTACTTC

D gene: TRBD2
V gene: TRBV7-6
clone size: NA
J gene: TRBJ2-1
CDR3 protein: CASSLLTSGGLNEQFF
CDR3 DNA: TGTGCCAGCAGCTTACTGACTAGCGGGGGGTTGAATGAGCAGTTCTTC

D gene: TRBD1
V gene: TRBV7-9
clone size: NA
J gene: TRBJ1-1
CDR3 protein: CASSSNRDRDTEAFF
CDR3 DNA: TGTGCCAGCAGCTCTAACCGGGACAGGGACACTGAAGCTTTCTTT

D gene: NA
V gene: TRBV11-2
clone size: NA
J gene: TRBJ2-7
CDR3 protein: CASSSGPNYEQYF
CDR3 DNA: TGTGCCAGCAGCTCCGGGCCCAACTACGAGCAGTACTTC

D gene: TRBD1
V gene: TRBV15
clone size: NA
J gene: TRBJ2-2
CDR3 protein: CATGATGGNTGELFF
CDR3 DNA: TGTGCCACCGGGGCGACAGGGGGGAACACCGGGGAGCTGTTTTTT

D gene: NA
V gene: TRBV5-1
clone size: NA
J gene: TRBJ2-5
CDR3 protein: CASSPQRGSQETQYF
CDR3 DNA: TGCGCCAGCAGCCCCCAACGTGGAAGTCAAGAGACCCAGTACTTC

D gene: TRBD1
V gene: TRBV27
clone size: NA
J gene: TRBJ2-2
CDR3 protein: CASSWTGTNTGELFF
CDR3 DNA: TGTGCCAGCAGTTGGACAGGGACGAACACCGGGGAGCTGTTTTTT

D gene: TRBD1
V gene: TRBV9
clone size: NA
J gene: TRBJ2-7
CDR3 protein: CASSDGTASEQYF
CDR3 DNA: TGTGCCAGCAGCGACGGGACAGCCAGCGAGCAGTACTTC

D gene: NA
V gene: TRBV11-2
clone size: NA
J gene: TRBJ1-1
CDR3 protein: CASSPLGTEAFF
CDR3 DNA: TGTGCCAGCAGCCCCTTGGGGACTGAAGCTTTCTTT

D gene: NA
V gene: TRBV7-2
clone size: NA
J gene: TRBJ1-3
CDR3 protein: CASSLDRTASSGNTIYF
CDR3 DNA: TGTGCCAGCAGCTTAGACCGGACAGCAAGCTCTGGAAACACCATATATTTT

D gene: TRBD1
V gene: TRBV5-6
clone size: NA
J gene: TRBJ1-1
CDR3 protein: CASSLRDRGHRVNTEAFF
CDR3 DNA: TGTGCCAGCAGCCTCCGGGACAGGGGGCATAGGGTGAACACTGAAGCTTTCTTT

D gene: NA
V gene: TRBV9
clone size: NA
J gene: TRBJ1-1
CDR3 protein: CASSLTPWTEAFF
CDR3 DNA: TGTGCCAGCAGCCTAACTCCGTGGACTGAAGCTTTCTTT

D gene: TRBD1
V gene: TRBV6-1
clone size: NA
J gene: TRBJ2-7
CDR3 protein: CASRRDSSYEQYF
CDR3 DNA: TGTGCCAGCAGAAGGGACAGCTCCTACGAGCAGTACTTC

D gene: NA
V gene: TRBV6-5
clone size: NA
J gene: TRBJ2-7
CDR3 protein: CASRSPAYEQYF
CDR3 DNA: TGTGCCAGCCGCTCCCCGGCCTACGAGCAGTACTTC

D gene: TRBD1
V gene: TRBV10-3
clone size: NA
J gene: TRBJ2-3
CDR3 protein: CAISWQGESTDTQYF
CDR3 DNA: TGTGCCATCAGTTGGCAGGGGGAAAGCACAGATACGCAGTATTTT

D gene: NA
V gene: TRBV19
clone size: NA
J gene: TRBJ2-2
CDR3 protein: CASSMSGVDGELFF
CDR3 DNA: TGTGCCAGTAGTATGTCAGGAGTGGACGGGGAGCTGTTTTTT

D gene: TRBD2
V gene: TRBV7-2
clone size: NA
J gene: TRBJ2-7
CDR3 protein: CASSLAGGGEQYF
CDR3 DNA: TGTGCCAGCAGCTTAGCCGGCGGGGGAGAGCAGTACTTC

D gene: TRBD1
V gene: TRBV19
clone size: NA
J gene: TRBJ2-7
CDR3 protein: CASSPVDRGDEQYF
CDR3 DNA: TGTGCCAGTAGTCCCGTTGACAGGGGCGACGAGCAGTACTTC

D gene: NA
V gene: TRBV30
clone size: NA
J gene: TRBJ2-7
CDR3 protein: CAWTGDTKVEQYF
CDR3 DNA: TGTGCCTGGACAGGGGACACTAAGGTCGAGCAGTACTTC

D gene: NA
V gene: TRBV5-6
clone size: once
J gene: TRBJ1-4
CDR3 protein: CASSSHRESVGEKLFF
CDR3 DNA: TGTGCCAGCAGCTCCCACAGGGAATCCGTTGGGGAAAAACTGTTTTTT

D gene: NA
V gene: TRBV9
clone size: NA
J gene: TRBJ1-6
CDR3 protein: CASSPGVSPLHF
CDR3 DNA: TGTGCCAGCAGTCCAGGGGTTTCACCCCTCCACTTT

D gene: NA
V gene: TRBV7-9
clone size: once
J gene: TRBJ2-7
CDR3 protein: CASSLVIPDEQYF
CDR3 DNA: TGTGCCAGCAGCTTAGTTATCCCGGACGAGCAGTACTTC

D gene: NA
V gene: TRBV4-3
clone size: NA
J gene: TRBJ1-4
CDR3 protein: CASSQVYRGESEKLFF
CDR3 DNA: TGCGCCAGCAGCCAAGTATACCGGGGGGAAAGTGAAAAACTGTTTTTT

D gene: NA
V gene: TRBV6-6
clone size: NA
J gene: TRBJ2-7
CDR3 protein: CASSYSGSLEQYF
CDR3 DNA: TGTGCCAGCAGTTACTCTGGCAGCCTCGAGCAGTACTTC

D gene: NA
V gene: TRBV7-2
clone size: NA
J gene: TRBJ1-2
CDR3 protein: CASSLGGRQALPGDGYTF
CDR3 DNA: TGTGCCAGCAGCTTAGGAGGGAGACAGGCCCTCCCCGGAGATGGCTACACCTTC

D gene: TRBD1
V gene: TRBV27
clone size: NA
J gene: TRBJ1-2
CDR3 protein: CASSWFVGGGYGYTF
CDR3 DNA: TGTGCCAGCAGTTGGTTTGTAGGGGGCGGCTATGGCTACACCTTC

D gene: TRBD2
V gene: TRBV27
clone size: NA
J gene: TRBJ2-7
CDR3 protein: CASSATSGSSYEQYF
CDR3 DNA: TGTGCCAGCAGCGCAACTAGCGGGAGTTCCTACGAGCAGTACTTC

D gene: NA
V gene: TRBV27
clone size: NA
J gene: TRBJ2-7
CDR3 protein: CASSSSEYEQYF
CDR3 DNA: TGTGCCAGCAGTTCTTCCGAATACGAGCAGTACTTC

D gene: TRBD2
V gene: TRBV4-3
clone size: NA
J gene: TRBJ2-3
CDR3 protein: CASSQEPSGSSDTQYF
CDR3 DNA: TGCGCCAGCAGCCAAGAACCTAGCGGGAGTTCAGATACGCAGTATTTT

D gene: NA
V gene: TRBV6-1
clone size: once
J gene: TRBJ1-3
CDR3 protein: CASSEWAGEASGNTIYF
CDR3 DNA: TGTGCCAGCAGTGAATGGGCAGGGGAGGCCTCTGGAAACACCATATATTTT

D gene: TRBD2
V gene: TRBV10-3
clone size: NA
J gene: TRBJ2-7
CDR3 protein: CAISSGEYEQYF
CDR3 DNA: TGTGCCATCAGTAGCGGGGAGTACGAGCAGTACTTC

D gene: TRBD2
V gene: TRBV10-3
clone size: NA
J gene: TRBJ2-5
CDR3 protein: CAIAGGPYQETQYF
CDR3 DNA: TGTGCCATAGCGGGGGGACCGTACCAAGAGACCCAGTACTTC

D gene: NA
V gene: TRBV5-6
clone size: NA
J gene: TRBJ2-7
CDR3 protein: CASSWDDSTYEQYF
CDR3 DNA: TGTGCCAGCAGCTGGGATGACAGCACCTACGAGCAGTACTTC

D gene: TRBD1
V gene: TRBV9
clone size: NA
J gene: TRBJ2-7
CDR3 protein: CASSAGQGRYEQYF
CDR3 DNA: TGTGCCAGCAGCGCGGGACAGGGTAGGTACGAGCAGTACTTC